The 23 T cell receptor beta chains below all came from one sample that was sequenced in a study of blood T cell repertoires in COVID-19. Measured with immunoSEQ multiplex PCR; TCRdb has only the in-frame clones, and not every one. The repertoire includes approximately 250,000 clones, roughly 85% of them detected once, and 2.2% sits in the top ten. Sequencing used peripheral blood. The source of these receptors is a man between 25 and 39 years old who had recovered from COVID-19.

The chain employs TRBV7-9 and TRBJ1-4; D gene ambiguous. This CDR3 region has 15 residues. The V and J ends lost 2 bases and 8 bases respectively, with 15 bases between them. Looked up from germline, CDR1 is SEHNR and CDR2 is FQNEAQ (reference sequence). CDR3 region: CASSLSLRLEEKLFF. The CDR3, as DNA: TGTGCCAGCAGCTTAAGCTTGCGCCTAGAGGAAAAACTGTTTTTT.

This chain uses TRBV5-1 with TRBJ2-7; TRBD1 agrees at 8 bases. The V gene's germline CDR1 is SGHRS and CDR2 YFSETQ. V dropped 5 bases and J dropped 5; count of bases not matched to a gene: 15. This CDR3 contains 16 residues. The CDR3 here is CASSRWAPGQVNEQYF. The DNA of the CDR3 is TGCGCCAGCAGTCGTTGGGCCCCGGGACAGGTAAACGAGCAGTACTTC.

This clone occurred a few times. CDR3 loop: CASSPAATGNYGYTF. Written as DNA, the CDR3 is TGTGCCAGCAGCCCCGCTGCGACGGGAAACTATGGCTACACCTTC. The V call is TRBV9, the J call TRBJ1-2; D call uncertain. Germline loops: CDR1 SGDLS, CDR2 YYNGEE. The CDR3 totals 15 residues. V lost 4 bases, J lost 2 bases, and 15 bases lay in between.

V gene TRBV9 combines with J gene TRBJ1-4; the match to TRBD1 covers 8 bases. Germline loops: CDR1 SGDLS, CDR2 YYNGEE. The V gene end was trimmed by 4 bases and the J gene end by 6 bases; junction bases not matched to a gene: 11. The CDR3 spans 16 residues. The CDR3 sequence: CASSLTGDRQYEKLFF. The CDR3 region has the DNA TGTGCCAGCAGCCTGACAGGGGATCGGCAATATGAAAAACTGTTTTTT. The variable domain in full, completed from reference TRBV9 and TRBJ1-4, reads DSGVTQTPKHLITATGQRVTLRCSPRSGDLSVYWYQQSLDQGLQFLIQYYNGEERAKGNILERFSAQQFPDLHSELNLSSLELGDSALYFCASSLTGDRQYEKLFFGSGTQLSVL.

This chain joins TRBV21-1 and TRBJ2-5; the D segment call TRBD2 is taken from the table without a DNA check. TRBV21-1 is an annotated pseudogene. The CDR3 consists of 17 residues. CDR3 loop: CASSRTSGGARQETQYF. DNA of the CDR3: TGTGCCAGCAGCAGGACTAGCGGGGGGGCCCGCCAAGAGACCCAGTACTTC.

This chain connects TRBV9 to TRBJ2-7, with TRBD1 matching 8 bases. This CDR3 comprises 18 residues. Germline lookup yields CDR1 SGDLS and CDR2 YYNGEE. Losses at the gene ends were 3 bases for V and 0 bases for J; bases not matched to a gene: 14. Written as DNA, the CDR3 is TGTGCCAGCAGCGCCAACCCAGGGACAGGAATGATCTCCTACGAGCAGTACTTC. Its protein product is CASSANPGTGMISYEQYF. The whole variable domain, filled in from reference TRBV9 and TRBJ2-7, reads DSGVTQTPKHLITATGQRVTLRCSPRSGDLSVYWYQQSLDQGLQFLIQYYNGEERAKGNILERFSAQQFPDLHSELNLSSLELGDSALYFCASSANPGTGMISYEQYFGPGTRLTVT.

V is TRBV10-2 and J is TRBJ1-5, with 9 nucleotides matching TRBD1. V dropped 5 bases and J dropped 4; count of bases not matched to a gene: 3. This CDR3 is built from 14 residues. The germline gives CDR1 WSHSY, CDR2 SAAADI. This CDR3 reads CASSIDRGNQPQHF. The CDR3 bases are TGCGCCAGCAGTATCGACAGGGGGAATCAGCCCCAGCATTTT.

This chain uses TRBV3-1 (or the pseudogene TRBV3-2) with TRBJ1-5; D call uncertain. With 1 base removed from V and 4 bases from J, the gap between germline ends came to 5 bases. This CDR3 spans 13 amino acids. CDR1 LGHDT and CDR2 YNNKEL come from the germline V gene (reference sequence). CDR3 sequence reads: CASSQATNQPQHF. The CDR3 nucleotides read TGTGCCAGCAGCCAAGCGACAAATCAGCCCCAGCATTTT.

J is TRBJ1-1 and V is TRBV9; 8 positions agree with TRBD1. This CDR3 is built from 15 residues. In germline, CDR1 is SGDLS, CDR2 YYNGEE. The trim removed 5 bases at V and 7 bases at J, leaving 13 bases unmatched. CDR3 in DNA: TGTGCCAGCAGTTTCTCCTTTGGACAGGGCGGTGAAGCTTTCTTT. It codes for CASSFSFGQGGEAFF.

This chain links TRBV7-8 with TRBJ1-5; perhaps TRBD1 as D (6 bases). V lost 5 bases and J lost 11, with 22 bases in between. The CDR3 length is 15 residues. The germline gives CDR1 SGHVS, CDR2 FQNEAQ. The CDR3 here is CASSPPGTRSLAQHF. The CDR3 DNA sequence: TGTGCCAGCAGCCCTCCTGGGACAAGGTCGTTAGCCCAGCATTTT. Filled out from reference TRBV7-8 and TRBJ1-5, the complete variable domain reads GAGVSQSPRYKVAKRGQDVALRCDPISGHVSLFWYQQALGQGPEFLTYFQNEAQLDKSGLPSDRFFAERPEGSVSTLKIQRTQQEDSAVYLCASSPPGTRSLAQHFGDGTRLSIL.

In its sample, this clone was seen once. The V call is TRBV5-1, the J call TRBJ2-2; TRBD1 matches at 9 bases. V shed 4 bases and J 1 base; nucleotides not matched to a gene: 2. This CDR3 has 15 amino acids. Germline-derived CDR1 and CDR2 are SGHRS and YFSETQ. In DNA, the CDR3 is TGCGCCAGCAGCCGGACAGGGGAGAACACCGGGGAGCTGTTTTTT. Its protein is CASSRTGENTGELFF.

The chain uses TRBV3-1 (or the pseudogene TRBV3-2) and TRBJ2-1, with 9 bases aligning to TRBD1. J lost 7 bases, V lost 5 bases, and 12 bases had no gene match. The germline gives CDR1 LGHDT, CDR2 YNNKEL (reference sequence). CDR3 length: 16 residues. The CDR3 DNA reads TGTGCCAGCAGCTATTCTACGGGACAGGGCGGGAATGAGCAGTTCTTC. It encodes CASSYSTGQGGNEQFF.

The J gene is TRBJ1-5, the V gene TRBV18; 7 bases match TRBD1. The germline gives CDR1 KGHSH, CDR2 LQKENI. The ends lost 2 bases at V and 4 bases at J; junction bases unmatched: 5. This CDR3 region has 15 residues. The DNA for the CDR3 is TGTGCCAGCTCACCAAACAGGGGTACGAATCAGCCCCAGCATTTT. It translates to CASSPNRGTNQPQHF.

V gene TRBV4-3 combines with J gene TRBJ2-2, with a weak D call TRBD2 (5 bases). The CDR3 has 16 amino acids. Germline lookup yields CDR1 LGHNA and CDR2 YSLEER. V lost 0 bases and J lost 4, with 12 bases in between. CDR3 DNA: TGCGCCAGCAGCCAAGATAACCTAGCTGGCACCGGGGAGCTGTTTTTT. Its translation: CASSQDNLAGTGELFF.

J is TRBJ1-2 and V is TRBV9, with D uncertain. CDR3 length: 14 residues. Germline V CDR1 and CDR2: SGDLS, YYNGEE. Trimming removed 0 bases at V and 8 bases at J, with 14 bases between. CDR3 sequence: CASSVVLQSYGYTF. DNA of the CDR3: TGTGCCAGCAGCGTAGTCCTACAGTCGTACGGCTACACCTTC. Full variable domain (rest looked up from reference TRBV9 and TRBJ1-2): DSGVTQTPKHLITATGQRVTLRCSPRSGDLSVYWYQQSLDQGLQFLIQYYNGEERAKGNILERFSAQQFPDLHSELNLSSLELGDSALYFCASSVVLQSYGYTFGSGTRLTVV.

This chain connects TRBV14 to TRBJ2-7, with 7 bases that match TRBD2. V lost 3 bases and J lost 2; bases outside the gene matches: 10. The CDR3 totals 16 residues. CDR1 is SGHDN and CDR2 is FVKESK in the germline V gene. This chain's CDR3 is CASSHVLAPLPYEQYF. CDR3 nucleotides: TGTGCCAGCAGCCATGTACTAGCGCCTCTCCCCTACGAGCAGTACTTC.

V gene TRBV29-1 combines with J gene TRBJ1-2; 8 bases match TRBD1. Germline CDR1 and CDR2: SQVTM and ANQGSEA. V gave up 5 bases and J gave up 4 bases; unmatched junction bases: 3. The CDR3 extends over 12 amino acids. The CDR3 region has the DNA TGCAGCGTTTACAGGGGGATCTATGGCTACACCTTC. Translation gives CSVYRGIYGYTF. The full variable domain, with the rest looked up from reference TRBV29-1 and TRBJ1-2, is SAVISQKPSRDICQRGTSLTIQCQVDSQVTMMFWYRQQPGQSLTLIATANQGSEATYESGFVIDKFPISRPNLTFSTLTVSNMSPEDSSIYLCSVYRGIYGYTFGSGTRLTVV.

This chain connects TRBV3-1 (or the pseudogene TRBV3-2) to TRBJ1-1, with 8 positions matching TRBD1. The V gene end was trimmed by 5 bases and the J gene end by 4 bases; junction bases not matched to a gene: 6. Germline V gene lookup returns CDR1 LGHDT and CDR2 YNNKEL (reference sequence). The CDR3 is 14 amino acids. This CDR3 reads CASSGQGVGTEAFF. For the CDR3, the DNA is TGTGCCAGCAGCGGACAGGGAGTAGGCACTGAAGCTTTCTTT.

This clone has only a few counts. This rearrangement joins TRBV5-1 to TRBJ1-2; 9 bases line up with TRBD1. Per germline, CDR1 SGHRS and CDR2 YFSETQ. Trimming took 4 bases from V and 0 from J; bases not matched to a gene: 10. This CDR3 region has 17 residues. CDR3 sequence: CASSPNRDRDTNYGYTF. DNA for the CDR3: TGCGCCAGCAGCCCGAACCGGGACAGGGATACTAACTATGGCTACACCTTC.

The genes are TRBV19 and TRBJ2-2; 10 nucleotides line up with TRBD2. This CDR3 has 16 residues. V dropped 4 bases and J dropped 4; count of bases not matched to a gene: 6. In germline, CDR1 is LNHDA, CDR2 SQIVND (reference sequence). The CDR3 protein is CASSTAGGRSTGELFF. As DNA, the CDR3 is TGTGCCAGTAGTACAGCGGGGGGGCGTAGCACCGGGGAGCTGTTTTTT.

The chain is built from TRBV6-1 and TRBJ1-2; perhaps TRBD1 as D (6 bases). The CDR3 runs 13 residues. V gave up 3 bases and J gave up 7 bases, with 12 bases separating them. Germline assignment: CDR1 MNHNS and CDR2 SASEGT. The CDR3 nucleotides read TGTGCCAGCAGTGATCAGGGGCGCGGTGGCTACACCTTC. Protein product: CASSDQGRGGYTF.

The chain is built from TRBV27 and TRBJ1-2, with D possibly TRBD1 on 5 matching bases. In germline, CDR1 is MNHEY, CDR2 SMNVEV (reference sequence). The length of the CDR3 is 13 residues. Trimming removed 5 bases from V and 4 bases from J, with 11 bases in between. As DNA, the CDR3 is TGTGCCAGCAGTCTAAGACAGTCCTATGGCTACACCTTC. It yields the protein CASSLRQSYGYTF.

This clone was observed once. The CDR3 spells CSASSRTDTQYF. The DNA of the CDR3 is TGCAGCGCCTCGAGCCGGACAGATACGCAGTATTTT. This chain uses TRBV29-1 with TRBJ2-3, with unresolved D. This CDR3 spans 12 amino acids. The V end lost 7 bases, the J end lost 3 bases, and 11 bases lay between the germline ends. Germline V gene data show CDR1 as SQVTM and CDR2 as ANQGSEA.